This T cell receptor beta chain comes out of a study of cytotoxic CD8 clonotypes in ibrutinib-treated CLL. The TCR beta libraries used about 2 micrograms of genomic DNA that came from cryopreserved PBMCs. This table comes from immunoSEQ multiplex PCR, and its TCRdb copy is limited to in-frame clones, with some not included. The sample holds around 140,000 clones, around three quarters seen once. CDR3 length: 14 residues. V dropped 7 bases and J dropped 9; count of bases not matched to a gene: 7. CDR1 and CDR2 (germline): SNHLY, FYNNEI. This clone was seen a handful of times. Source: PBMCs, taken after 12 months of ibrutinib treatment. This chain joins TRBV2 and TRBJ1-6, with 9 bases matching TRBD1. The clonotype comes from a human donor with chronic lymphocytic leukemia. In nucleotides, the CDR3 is TGTGCCAGCAATCCGGGACAGGGTCTTTCACCCCTCCACTTT. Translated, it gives CASNPGQGLSPLHF. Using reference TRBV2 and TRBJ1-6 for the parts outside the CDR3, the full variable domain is EPEVTQTPSHQVTQMGQEVILRCVPISNHLYFYWYRQILGQKVEFLVSFYNNEISEKSEIFDDQFSVERPDGSNFTLKIRSTKLEDSAMYFCASNPGQGLSPLHFGNGTRLTVT.